Listed below are T cell receptor beta chains from one sample, sequenced in a study of T cell responses to AZD1222 COVID-19 vaccine. Measured with immunoSEQ multiplex PCR; TCRdb has only the in-frame clones, and not every one. The data hold approximately 67,000 clones, with about four fifths observed a single time. Specimen: peripheral blood, collected 28 days after the second AZD1222 dose. The receptors come from an adult who received the AZD1222 COVID-19 vaccine. The CDR3 runs from the conserved cysteine through the conserved F or W. D genes are given only for firm matches. Clone size is stated in some rows and not others, as once, few, many or a class when expanded.

j_gene	d_gene	v_gene	abundance	CDR3nt	CDR3aa
TRBJ1-1	-	TRBV11-3	-	TGTGCCAGCAGCTTAGCCGGGAGGAACACTGAAGCTTTCTTT	CASSLAGRNTEAFF
TRBJ2-2	TRBD1	TRBV29-1	-	TGCAGCGTTACCGGGACAGGGAGGTTTGGGGAGCTGTTTTTT	CSVTGTGRFGELFF
TRBJ1-1	TRBD1	TRBV7-9	few	TGTGCCAGCAGCCCCGGGACAGTAAACACTGAAGCTTTCTTT	CASSPGTVNTEAFF
TRBJ1-2	-	TRBV18	-	TGTGCCAGCTCACCAACTATGGGGGCGGAGGGCTACACCTTC	CASSPTMGAEGYTF
TRBJ1-6	TRBD1	TRBV7-9	-	TGTGCCAGCAGCCTCCGACAGGGGGGGAATTCACCCCTCCACTTT	CASSLRQGGNSPLHF
TRBJ1-2	TRBD1	TRBV5-1	-	TGCGCCAGCAGTTGGGACAGGGTCAGTCTTGGCTACACCTTC	CASSWDRVSLGYTF
TRBJ1-6	-	TRBV6-5	few	TGTGCCAGCAGGCGGGAGGTGTTACATAATTCACCCCTCCACTTT	CASRREVLHNSPLHF
TRBJ1-2	-	TRBV19	-	TGTGCCAGTAGTCTACAGGCTTATGGCTACACCTTC	CASSLQAYGYTF
TRBJ1-2	TRBD1	TRBV4-1	-	TGCGCCAGCAGCCCCATTCTAGCCGGGACAGGGAACTATGGCTACACCTTC	CASSPILAGTGNYGYTF
TRBJ1-4	-	TRBV27	-	TGTGCCAGCAGTGGTAAAGGGGGACGTGAAAAACTGTTTTTT	CASSGKGGREKLFF
TRBJ2-5	-	TRBV6-5	-	TGTGCCAGCAGTTGGACAATCCAAGAGACCCAGTACTTC	CASSWTIQETQYF
TRBJ1-6	-	TRBV9	-	TGTGCCAGCAGCACAACTGACACTTATAATTCACCCCTCCACTTT	CASSTTDTYNSPLHF
TRBJ2-4	-	TRBV11-3	-	TGTGCCAGCAGCTTATTAGGGGCCAAAAACATTCAGTACTTC	CASSLLGAKNIQYF
TRBJ2-5	-	TRBV21-1	-	TGTGCCAGCAGCAAAGTAAAGAGGGGCCTTTCCCAAGAGACCCAGTACTTC	CASSKVKRGLSQETQYF
TRBJ1-1	-	TRBV5-1	-	TGCGCCAGCAGCCCATTGAAGAACACTGAAGCTTTCTTT	CASSPLKNTEAFF
TRBJ1-1	-	TRBV2	-	TGTGCCAGCATCGAGCGGGCGGGTGAAGCTTTCTTT	CASIERAGEAFF
TRBJ2-5	-	TRBV14	few	TGTGCCAGCAGCCTCGGAGAGACCCAGTACTTC	CASSLGETQYF
TRBJ2-5	-	TRBV7-2	once	TGTGCCAGCAGCTTCGACACGTACGGGACCCAGTACTTC	CASSFDTYGTQYF
TRBJ2-5	TRBD2	TRBV9	-	TGTGCCAGCAGCCCGCTACTAGCGGGGGATGGAGAGACCCAGTACTTC	CASSPLLAGDGETQYF
TRBJ1-1	TRBD1	TRBV29-1	few	TGCAGCGTCACAGGGGCTGAAGCTTTCTTT	CSVTGAEAFF
TRBJ2-7	-	TRBV7-9	-	TGTGCCAGCAGCGTGTCAGGTCAAACGCAGTACTTC	CASSVSGQTQYF
TRBJ2-3	-	TRBV10-1	-	TGCGCCAGCAGTGAGTTCGGAACGGGGGTAATGGATACGCAGTATTTT	CASSEFGTGVMDTQYF
TRBJ2-3	TRBD2	TRBV4-1	-	TGCGCCAGCAGCCAAGGACTAGCACCGCAGTATTTT	CASSQGLAPQYF
TRBJ2-1	-	TRBV9	-	TGTGCCAGCAGCGTAATACCCAGCTCCTACAATGAGCAGTTCTTC	CASSVIPSSYNEQFF
TRBJ2-3	-	TRBV12-3/TRBV12-4	-	TGTGCCAGCACATCCCCAGGGGATACGCAGTATTTT	CASTSPGDTQYF
TRBJ2-5	-	TRBV9	few	TGTGCCAGCAGCCCTACAGGGTACGAAGAGACCCAGTACTTC	CASSPTGYEETQYF
TRBJ1-6	-	TRBV5-4	-	TGTGCCAGCAGGCGTGATTCGGGGGGTAATTCACCCCTCCACTTT	CASRRDSGGNSPLHF
TRBJ1-1	TRBD1	TRBV12-3/TRBV12-4	-	TGTGCCAGCACCCGGACAGGGTTCACTGAAGCTTTCTTT	CASTRTGFTEAFF
TRBJ2-3	-	TRBV14	-	TGTGCCAGCAGCCATCCCGGCACAGATACGCAGTATTTT	CASSHPGTDTQYF
TRBJ2-2	-	TRBV3-1/TRBV3-2	-	TGTGCCAGCAGCCAAGCCCCGAGGATGAACACCGGGGAGCTGTTTTTT	CASSQAPRMNTGELFF
TRBJ1-4	-	TRBV30	-	TGTGCCTGGAGTGATTTCAGCAGAAATGAAAAACTGTTTTTT	CAWSDFSRNEKLFF
TRBJ1-2	-	TRBV10-3	-	TGTGCCATCAGACCACAGATTAACTATGGCTACACCTTC	CAIRPQINYGYTF
TRBJ2-2	TRBD2	TRBV3-1/TRBV3-2	-	TGTGCCAGCAGCCAGCTAGCGGGGCCCGGGGAGCTGTTTTTT	CASSQLAGPGELFF
TRBJ2-3	TRBD1	TRBV29-1	-	TGCAGCGGTGAGGGGGCACAGGGACGGGCAGATACGCAGTATTTT	CSGEGAQGRADTQYF
TRBJ2-5	-	TRBV29-1	-	TGCAGCGCTGGTTTGAGGTGGCAGCCCTGGGGAGAGACCCAGTACTTC	CSAGLRWQPWGETQYF
TRBJ2-3	-	TRBV5-6	once	TGTGCCAGCAGCCCCCAGGGCTCAGATACGCAGTATTTT	CASSPQGSDTQYF
TRBJ2-7	TRBD1	TRBV4-2	-	TGTGCCAGCACCCAACACGACTGGGGGACAGGCAAACCTTACGAGCAGTACTTC	CASTQHDWGTGKPYEQYF
TRBJ1-2	-	TRBV7-2	-	TGTGCCAGCAGCCCCGCGAGGTTCGACGGCTACACCTTC	CASSPARFDGYTF
TRBJ2-5	TRBD2	TRBV4-3	-	TGCGCCAGCAGCCAAGGGACTAGCGGGGGGGTCTCCGAGACCCAGTACTTC	CASSQGTSGGVSETQYF
TRBJ2-2	TRBD2	TRBV7-2	-	TGTGCCAGCAGCTCCCTGCTAGCGGGGGGGCTTACCGGGGAGCTGTTTTTT	CASSSLLAGGLTGELFF
TRBJ1-2	TRBD1	TRBV4-1	-	TGCGCCAGCAGAACTATAGGGGGCGCTTATGGCTACACCTTC	CASRTIGGAYGYTF
TRBJ1-2	-	TRBV12-3/TRBV12-4	once	TGTGCCAGCAGTTTTGGCGTCCTCTATGGCTACACCTTC	CASSFGVLYGYTF
TRBJ2-1	TRBD1	TRBV7-9	few	TGTGCCAGCAGCCTATCCAACAGGGGGCGCGGAGAGCAGTTCTTC	CASSLSNRGRGEQFF
TRBJ2-1	-	TRBV6-4	-	TGTGCCAGCAGTGAACATCTTGGGAATGAGCAGTTCTTC	CASSEHLGNEQFF
TRBJ1-6	TRBD1	TRBV6-2/TRBV6-3	-	TGTGCCAGCAGTTACTGGGACAGGGATTCACCCCTCCACTTT	CASSYWDRDSPLHF
TRBJ2-1	-	TRBV7-2	-	TGTGCCAGCAGATCGCGGGAACTAGGATATGAGCAGTTCTTC	CASRSRELGYEQFF
TRBJ1-6	-	TRBV6-6	-	TGTGCCAGCAGTCGACAGGCTCTCCTAAGAACCTATAATTCACCCCTCCACTTT	CASSRQALLRTYNSPLHF
TRBJ2-3	-	TRBV5-6	-	TGTGCCAGCAGCTTGGGGGAGGACAGGTCCATTCGCACAGATACGCAGTATTTT	CASSLGEDRSIRTDTQYF
TRBJ1-1	-	TRBV30	-	TGTGCCTGGAGGACCGAGGGCGAAAAGATGGGAGCTTTCTTT	CAWRTEGEKMGAFF
TRBJ2-7	-	TRBV7-8	-	TGTGCCAGCAGCCCGGGTAACTACTACGAGCAGTACTTC	CASSPGNYYEQYF